This T cell receptor (beta chain) comes out of a study of blood T cells in healthy people across ages (dated by TCRdb to the mid-2010s). A note on the overall study: In model experiments, template switching captured roughly one uniquely barcoded TCR beta cDNA molecule for every two T cells. The study measured age-related changes in TCR beta repertoire diversity using deep sequencing normalized with unique cDNA molecular identifiers. The donors were divided into four age groups: young (average approximately 17 years), middle-aged (around 37), aged (approximately 59) and long-lived (roughly 82). Using the same blood draw, the study looked at two additional independent replicas of 1 million unique cDNA reads for two donors, one aged 18 to 30 and the other aged 80 or older. General conclusions and limits of the study: Compared with the aged group, the long-lived group had more naive CD4+ T cells, fewer expanded clones and increased TCR diversity, suggesting age selection. Total diversity estimates from one million sequenced T cells were considered lower bounds and underestimates. Donor CMV infection status was unknown, potentially confounding age-related changes in expanded clonotypes. There was a strong correlation between observed TCR beta diversity and the percentage of naive T cells measured by flow cytometry. Bulk unsorted PBMC profiling prevented conclusive comparison of naive and antigen-experienced compartments. Observed TCR beta diversity per million T cells fell roughly linearly with age, and a significant reduction was already apparent by age around 36.

The donors were under 40 Caucasian individuals from Russia, aged about 6 to 95 years, who were systemically healthy. Each donor gave 8 to 10 milliliters of peripheral blood, drawn into EDTA-treated Vacutainer tubes. Ficoll-Paque density-gradient centrifugation was used to isolate PBMCs, with at least 6.5 million per sample. Total RNA was extracted from PBMCs with Trizol reagent, with at least 5 micrograms obtained per sample. The percentages of naive CD45RAhigh/CD27high T cells were determined by flow cytometry on a PBMC aliquot from every donor. To note about this clonotype: There is no known antigen for this receptor. Per-nucleotide qualities are absent, and no much larger clonotype sits a single base away.

Libraries were constructed by 5' RACE. Sequencing used an Illumina HiSeq 2500. A second PCR of about 6 to 11 cycles was run with a J-beta primer mix and a sample-barcoded 5' primer. A unique molecular identifier was introduced onto each TCR beta cDNA molecule by a template-switch 5' adaptor carrying 12 random nucleotides. At least 3 million CDR3-containing paired-end reads were obtained from each sample. All of the RNA was converted into first-strand cDNA using the Mint cDNA synthesis kit, with a TRBC-specific oligonucleotide serving as the primer. All cDNA was treated with uracil-DNA glycosylase and then went through a first 18-cycle PCR with the universal primers M1SS and BC2_uni_R. Turning to the authors' computational methods: For normalization, 1 million high-quality reads, each with a distinct molecular identifier, were randomly selected from each sample. Reads sharing molecular identifiers were discarded rather than binned into consensus sequences. MiTCR, run with a Q25 quality threshold and the strictest error-elimination algorithm, handled CDR3 identification, clonotype clustering and error correction. A nonparametric unseen species model with Euler transformation was used to estimate lower-bound total TCR beta diversity. The public sequencing data were trimmed at Q25 with fastp and processed into clonotypes with MiXCR by TCRdb, which kept only in-frame beta chains. Rows merge per CDR3 protein into single entries with the most common DNA and genes. Here the V and J calls rest on TCRdb's processing, not on the authors' analysis. In this sample the table shows some 760,000 distinct CDR3 sequences, approximately 25% of which occur a single time. Clones ranked in the top ten supply roughly 3.8% of the sample.

This same sample was also part of a study on T cells of mothers and their children. The second investigation adds: Donors were nine systemically healthy Caucasian individuals: three mothers and their six children. cDNA synthesis used all of the extracted RNA, with roughly 1.5 ug of RNA in each 15 ul reaction. In the second PCR, sample barcodes and 2-4 random nucleotides were introduced via the M1S primer. Over 10 million TCR beta CDR3 reads came from each mother, compared with several million reads from each child. Thymic selection similarly shapes TCR recombination output in related and unrelated pairs, with minor effect from inherited differences. Normalized repertoire overlap in related mother-child pairs was always slightly higher than in unrelated mother-child pairs, but the difference was never significant. No persistent microchimeric T cell clones were found, with a detection sensitivity of approximately 100 clones per million clonotypes. The study used deep NGS to compare TCR beta repertoires of mothers and children, seeking features distinguishing related mother-child pairs from unrelated individuals. Mothers averaged about 40 +/- 4 years of age and children averaged about 10 +/- 4 years. After adapter ligation with NEBNext reagents, the libraries were sequenced on Illumina HiSeq 2000 with 100+100 nt paired-end reads. To prevent cross-contamination, the mother and child libraries were prepared a month apart and were sequenced in separate runs. For each donor, somewhere between roughly 450,000 and 2,100,000 distinct TCR beta clonotypes were identified. Naive TCR beta clonotypes were estimated from low-frequency clonotypes matched to each donor's FACS-determined naive share, without sorting.

The sequenced sample consisted of blood. The TCR sequence derives from a boy aged 10-17 years in good health.

The DNA reads as follows: TGTGCCAGCAGCCCCGAGGGGTTACCTCGAAGCTCCTACAATGAGCAGTTCTTC. This gives the protein CASSPEGLPRSSYNEQFF. This chain joins TRBV7-9 to TRBJ2-1; the D segment might be TRBD1 or TRBD2, since each matches 5 bases. The CDR3 runs 18 residues from the cysteine to the phenylalanine. The kept DNA is CDR3 alone, 54 bases in frame from the first base. For CDR1 and CDR2, the germline V gene (reference sequence) lists SEHNR and FQNEAQ. Between the V and J ends, shortened by 5 bases and 0 bases respectively, the junction contains 20 bases.